Shown below are 14 T cell receptor beta chains from a single sample sequenced in a study of blood T cells in healthy people across ages. With a J-beta primer mix and a sample-barcoded 5' primer, a second PCR ran about 7 to 11 cycles. MiXCR was run by TCRdb on the 5' RACE reads, yielding one entry per CDR3 protein. Of almost 1 million distinct CDR3 sequences listed, 51% were seen once; the top ten hold about a fifth. Sample: blood. These receptors were taken from a woman aged 60 to 75 in good health.

Written as DNA, the CDR3 is TGTGCCTGGAGCGTACTAACAGGGGGTAATTCACCCCTCCACTTT. It is translated as CAWSVLTGGNSPLHF. The V call is TRBV30, the J call TRBJ1-6; 8 nucleotides line up with TRBD1. CDR3 size: 15 residues. V lost 3 bases to trimming and J lost 6 bases; unmatched junction nucleotides: 7. Looked up from germline, CDR1 is GTSNPN and CDR2 is SVGIG (reference sequence).

This clonotype occurred a few times. The chain couples TRBV29-1 to TRBJ2-5, with TRBD2 matching over 7 bases. Germline CDR1 SQVTM, CDR2 ANQGSEA. The V gene end was trimmed by 4 bases and the J gene end by 10 bases; junction bases not matched to a gene: 9. The CDR3 covers 12 residues. CDR3 DNA sequence: TGCAGCGTTGTTGCGGGAGCGGAGGGCCAGTACTTC. It encodes CSVVAGAEGQYF.

This sequence joins TRBV4-1 and TRBJ2-1; D not certain. Trimming removed 0 bases at V and 7 bases at J, with 13 bases between. This CDR3 has 15 residues. Per germline, CDR1 MGHRA and CDR2 YSYEKL. The CDR3 loop reads CASSQEGYGVNEQFF. For the CDR3, the DNA is TGCGCCAGCAGCCAAGAAGGGTACGGAGTTAATGAGCAGTTCTTC.

The chain uses TRBV7-3 and TRBJ2-3; D unclear. This CDR3 region has 15 residues. CDR1 is SGHTA and CDR2 is FQGTGA in the germline V gene. Trimming took 2 bases from V and 6 from J, leaving 15 bases between them. The CDR3 DNA reads as TGTGCCAGCAGCTTAGGGGTTTCGCTCAGTGATACGCAGTATTTT. Its translation: CASSLGVSLSDTQYF.

The V and J genes are TRBV12-3 or TRBV12-4 and TRBJ2-1; 9 nucleotides agree with TRBD2. The CDR3 totals 15 residues. The V and J ends lost 6 bases and 0 bases, in that order; junction bases with no gene match: 3. The CDR3 sequence: CASRASGDSYNEQFF. CDR3 nucleotide sequence: TGTGCCAGCAGGGCTAGCGGGGACTCCTACAATGAGCAGTTCTTC.

Concerning this clonotype: Sequence at one end of the junction differs from germline and may be a read error. The rearrangement uses TRBV12-3 or TRBV12-4 and TRBJ2-4; 7 positions match TRBD1. The end of the DNA fits TRBJ2-7 better, so the J call may be wrong. The CDR3 runs to 13 residues. The DNA for the CDR3 is TGTGCCGGCAGCCCTGGGTCAGGGGGCGAGCAGTACTTC. Translation gives CAGSPGSGGEQYF.

This clonotype came up once. The rearrangement uses TRBV5-1 and TRBJ2-5; D unresolved. The J call is in doubt because the DNA end fits TRBJ2-7 better. The CDR3 has 14 amino acids. The germline gives CDR1 SGHRS, CDR2 YFSETQ. The CDR3 nucleotides read TGCGCCAGCAGCATTGGTGAGAGGATCTACGAGCAGTACTTC. Amino acids: CASSIGERIYEQYF.

The chain recombines TRBV6-1 with TRBJ2-4; D unclear. The V end lost 6 bases, the J end lost 7 bases, and 13 bases lay between the germline ends. The CDR3 extends over 13 amino acids. Germline lookup yields CDR1 MNHNS and CDR2 SASEGT. CDR3 sequence (DNA): TGTGCCAGCAGGGAAACGGAGAGGAACATTCAGTACTTC. This sequence encodes CASRETERNIQYF.

The genes are TRBV5-1 and TRBJ2-1, with D unresolved. Germline CDR1 is SGHRS and CDR2 is YFSETQ. Trimming pared 0 bases from V and 12 bases from J, leaving 7 bases between. The length of the CDR3 is 11 residues. CDR3 protein: CASSLDGVQFF. DNA of the CDR3: TGCGCCAGCAGCTTGGACGGCGTGCAGTTCTTC. Together with reference TRBV5-1 and TRBJ2-1, the CDR3 gives the full variable domain: KAGVTQTPRYLIKTRGQQVTLSCSPISGHRSVSWYQQTPGQGLQFLFEYFSETQRNKGNFPGRFSGRQFSNSRSEMNVSTLELGDSALYLCASSLDGVQFFGPGTRLTVL.

This clonotype was found a few times. The chain combines TRBV4-1 with TRBJ2-1; 14 bases fit TRBD2. J was trimmed by 8 bases and V by 4 bases; bases with no gene match: 7. Germline assignment: CDR1 MGHRA and CDR2 YSYEKL. The CDR3 is 16 amino acids. CDR3 loop: CASSLAGLAGVYEQFF. CDR3 nucleotide sequence: TGCGCCAGCAGCCTAGCGGGACTAGCGGGAGTCTATGAGCAGTTCTTC.

This sequence joins TRBV2 and TRBJ2-1; D is undetermined. The CDR3 is made up of 12 amino acids. Between the trimmed V and J ends, which lost 4 bases and 8 bases, there was a span of 9 bases. Germline loops: CDR1 SNHLY, CDR2 FYNNEI. The CDR3 sequence: CASSGGGDEQFF. CDR3 sequence (DNA): TGTGCCAGCAGTGGAGGTGGGGATGAGCAGTTCTTC.

This chain uses TRBV7-9 with TRBJ2-3; 7 bases map to TRBD2. V trimming: 1 base; J trimming: 4 bases; junction bases outside the gene matches: 5. Per the germline V gene, CDR1 is SEHNR and CDR2 is FQNEAQ (reference sequence). This CDR3 region has 15 residues. This CDR3 reads CASSLGLASPDTQYF. For the CDR3, the DNA is TGTGCCAGCAGCTTAGGACTAGCTAGCCCAGATACGCAGTATTTT.

The chain joins TRBV20-1 to TRBJ2-1; 11 bases line up with TRBD2. The CDR3 is made up of 18 amino acids. The germline gives CDR1 DFQATT, CDR2 SNEGSKA (reference sequence). V gave up 4 bases and J gave up 4 bases; unmatched junction bases: 15. CDR3 sequence: CSATAPGTSGGAYNEQFF. Written as DNA, the CDR3 is TGCAGTGCTACTGCTCCGGGCACTAGCGGGGGCGCATACAATGAGCAGTTCTTC.

V usage is TRBV7-2 and J usage is TRBJ2-1; the D is unclear. Germline loops: CDR1 SGHTA, CDR2 FQGNSA. CDR3 length: 18 amino acids. V lost 1 base, J lost 5 bases, and 21 bases lay in between. The chain's CDR3 is CASSLVGGSYTANNEQFF. CDR3 DNA sequence: TGTGCCAGCAGCTTAGTAGGTGGATCCTACACAGCTAACAATGAGCAGTTCTTC.